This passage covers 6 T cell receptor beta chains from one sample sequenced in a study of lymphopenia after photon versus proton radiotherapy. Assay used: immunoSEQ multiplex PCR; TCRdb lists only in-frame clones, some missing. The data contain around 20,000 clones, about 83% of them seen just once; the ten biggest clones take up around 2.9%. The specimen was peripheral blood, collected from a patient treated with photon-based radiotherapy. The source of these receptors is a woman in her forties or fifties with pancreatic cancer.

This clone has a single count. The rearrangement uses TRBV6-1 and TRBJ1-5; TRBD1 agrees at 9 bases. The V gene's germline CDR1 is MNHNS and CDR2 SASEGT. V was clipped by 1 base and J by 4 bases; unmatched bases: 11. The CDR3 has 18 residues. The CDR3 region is CASSEEISSGQGNQPQHF. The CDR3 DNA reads TGTGCCAGCAGTGAAGAGATTTCCTCCGGACAGGGGAATCAGCCCCAGCATTTT.

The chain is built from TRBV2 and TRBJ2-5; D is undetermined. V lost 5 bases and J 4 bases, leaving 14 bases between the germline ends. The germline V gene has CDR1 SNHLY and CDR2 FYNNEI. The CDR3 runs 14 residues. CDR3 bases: TGTGCCAGCAGTCCCGTCGATAGCCGAGAGACCCAGTACTTC. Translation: CASSPVDSRETQYF. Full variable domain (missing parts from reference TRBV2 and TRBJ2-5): EPEVTQTPSHQVTQMGQEVILRCVPISNHLYFYWYRQILGQKVEFLVSFYNNEISEKSEIFDDQFSVERPDGSNFTLKIRSTKLEDSAMYFCASSPVDSRETQYFGPGTRLLVL.

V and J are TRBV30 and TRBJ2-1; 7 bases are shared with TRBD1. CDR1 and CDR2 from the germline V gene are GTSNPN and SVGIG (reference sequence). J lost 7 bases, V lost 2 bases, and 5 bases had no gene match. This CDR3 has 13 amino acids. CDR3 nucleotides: TGTGCCTGGAGTAAGGGGGCGAGGAATGAGCAGTTCTTC. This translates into CAWSKGARNEQFF.

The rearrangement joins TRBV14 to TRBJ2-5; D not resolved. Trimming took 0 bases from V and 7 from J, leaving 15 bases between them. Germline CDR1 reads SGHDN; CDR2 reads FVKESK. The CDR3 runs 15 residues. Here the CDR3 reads CASSQDGHPGGTQYF. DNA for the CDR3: TGTGCCAGCAGCCAAGATGGGCACCCGGGTGGGACCCAGTACTTC.

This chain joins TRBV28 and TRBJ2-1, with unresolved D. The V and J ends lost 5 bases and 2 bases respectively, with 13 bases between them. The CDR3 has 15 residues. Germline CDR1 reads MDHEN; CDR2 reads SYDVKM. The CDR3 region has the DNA TGTGCCAGCAGTCGAAAGGGTGGACCCTACAATGAGCAGTTCTTC. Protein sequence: CASSRKGGPYNEQFF.

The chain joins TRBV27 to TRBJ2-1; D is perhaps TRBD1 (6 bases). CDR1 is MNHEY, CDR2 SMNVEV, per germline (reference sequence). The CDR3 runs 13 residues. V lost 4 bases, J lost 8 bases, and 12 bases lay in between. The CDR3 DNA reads TGTGCCAGCAGTTCACAGGGTTGGGATGAGCAGTTCTTC. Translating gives CASSSQGWDEQFF.